A single sample gave rise to the 28 T cell receptor beta chains below, sequenced in a study of CD4+ T cells in melanoma. Generated by immunoSEQ multiplex PCR, the TCRdb table keeps only in-frame clones and is missing some. The sample lists 52,000 or so clones, about 70% occurring once. What was sequenced was tumor tissue. All receptors derive from a human donor with melanoma.

The rearrangement links TRBV2 to TRBJ1-1, with TRBD1 matching 8 bases. This CDR3 spans 14 amino acids. The V gene end was trimmed by 6 bases and the J gene end by 4 bases; junction bases not matched to a gene: 7. Per germline, CDR1 SNHLY and CDR2 FYNNEI. In nucleotides, the CDR3 is TGTGCCAGCAGCGATGAACAGGGGGGCACTGAAGCTTTCTTT. Translated, it gives CASSDEQGGTEAFF.

The rearrangement joins TRBV7-8 to TRBJ2-5; 12 bases fit TRBD2. CDR1 is SGHVS, CDR2 FQNEAQ, per germline. The trim removed 8 bases at V and 3 bases at J, leaving 10 bases unmatched. The CDR3 is made up of 16 amino acids. In DNA, the CDR3 is TGTGCCAGCGAAGATCTAGCGGGGGGGATCGAAGAGACCCAGTACTTC. Protein sequence: CASEDLAGGIEETQYF.

J is TRBJ2-7 and V is TRBV4-1, with 9 nucleotides matching TRBD1. CDR3 length: 15 amino acids. The ends lost 4 bases at V and 2 bases at J; junction bases unmatched: 6. Germline V lookup: CDR1 MGHRA, CDR2 YSYEKL. This chain's CDR3 is CASSPARTGAYEQYF. The DNA for the CDR3 is TGCGCCAGCAGCCCCGCCCGGACAGGGGCCTACGAGCAGTACTTC.

This chain's CDR3 is CASSPQGGAFDEQFF. In DNA form, the CDR3 reads TGTGCCAGCAGCCCACAGGGGGGGGCGTTCGATGAGCAGTTCTTC. The chain joins TRBV6-4 to TRBJ2-1; D perhaps matches TRBD1 (8 bases). Trimming shortened V by 6 bases and J by 8 bases, and 20 bases separated the two germline ends. The CDR3 spans 15 residues. Germline V gene sequence: CDR1 MRHNA, CDR2 SNTAGT.

By share, this clone ranks as medium-sized (0.01 to 0.1%). The chain combines TRBV29-1 with TRBJ1-3; perhaps TRBD1 as D (5 bases). Trimming cost V 4 bases and J 4 bases, with 14 bases left between them. The CDR3 covers 14 residues. Germline lookup yields CDR1 SQVTM and CDR2 ANQGSEA. CDR3 sequence: CSVAVQGAGNTIYF. The CDR3 DNA sequence: TGCAGCGTTGCTGTGCAGGGTGCGGGAAACACCATATATTTT.

This clone was detected ten times or more. The CDR3 loop is CASSLLGGGYEQYF. In DNA form, the CDR3 reads TGTGCCAGCAGCTTGTTGGGCGGGGGTTACGAGCAGTACTTC. The chain links TRBV5-4 to TRBJ2-7; 7 bases agree with TRBD2. CDR1 is SGHNT, CDR2 YYREEE, per germline (reference sequence). The V gene end was trimmed by 1 base and the J gene end by 4 bases; junction bases not matched to a gene: 5. The CDR3 length is 14 residues.

This clone was counted once. The chain links TRBV9 to TRBJ2-1; tentative D call: TRBD1 (5 bases). The CDR3 is 15 amino acids. CDR1 is SGDLS and CDR2 is YYNGEE in the germline V gene. The V gene lost 0 bases and the J gene lost 2 bases, with 9 bases spanning the gap. The chain's CDR3 is CASSVARVTYNEQFF. The CDR3 nucleotides are TGTGCCAGCAGCGTAGCCAGGGTTACCTACAATGAGCAGTTCTTC.

The chain is built from TRBV6-5 and TRBJ2-2; TRBD1 is a possible D gene (5 bases). The germline V gene encodes CDR1 MNHEY and CDR2 SVGAGI. V dropped 5 bases and J dropped 0 bases, with 7 bases sitting between them. This CDR3 is 14 amino acids long. The CDR3 bases are TGTGCCAGCAGTCGACAGCCGAACACCGGGGAGCTGTTTTTT. It encodes CASSRQPNTGELFF.

This chain connects TRBV6-1 to TRBJ2-1; D uncertain. CDR1 and CDR2 (germline): MNHNS, SASEGT. V was shortened by 2 bases and J by 9 bases, with 8 bases between the two germline ends. This CDR3 has 12 residues. This CDR3 reads CASSELGTEQFF. DNA for the CDR3: TGTGCCAGCAGTGAACTGGGCACTGAGCAGTTCTTC.

This clone was counted only a few times. The V gene is TRBV5-1, the J gene TRBJ2-7; D might be TRBD1 or TRBD2, each matching 5 bases. Germline CDR1 SGHRS, CDR2 YFSETQ. This CDR3 contains 14 residues. Trimming stripped 4 bases from V and 2 bases from J, with 13 bases between. In DNA, the CDR3 is TGCGCCAGCAGCGCCGGGACGGCAGCCTACGAGCAGTACTTC. Its protein is CASSAGTAAYEQYF.

The rearrangement links TRBV18 to TRBJ2-7; maybe TRBD1 (5 bases). Germline V gene sequence: CDR1 KGHSH, CDR2 LQKENI. Trimming left V 0 bases short and J 3 bases short, with 9 bases between. The CDR3 covers 14 residues. The CDR3 reads CASSPPAGIYEQYF. As DNA, the CDR3 is TGTGCCAGCTCACCACCAGCAGGGATCTACGAGCAGTACTTC.

The CDR3 sequence is CASSFGRGNTIYF. The CDR3 DNA reads as TGTGCCAGCAGCTTTGGGCGTGGAAACACCATATATTTT. This chain joins TRBV7-2 and TRBJ1-3; D is unresolved. The CDR3 consists of 13 residues. The germline V gene has CDR1 SGHTA and CDR2 FQGNSA. Trimming shortened V by 3 bases and J by 3 bases, and 6 bases separated the two germline ends.

This clone was detected a few times. This chain links TRBV9 with TRBJ1-2, with no clear D. The CDR3 has 17 residues. Trimming took 1 base from V and 2 from J, leaving 18 bases between them. Germline CDR1 and CDR2: SGDLS and YYNGEE. Written as DNA, the CDR3 is TGTGCCAGCAGCGTATCAAGTGTGACGATACAAAACTATGGCTACACCTTC. Protein product: CASSVSSVTIQNYGYTF.

The CDR3 DNA sequence: TGTGCCAGCTATCCAGGACAGGGGGCAACTGAAGCTTTCTTT. This encodes CASYPGQGATEAFF. V is TRBV28 and J is TRBJ1-1; 11 nucleotides agree with TRBD1. The V gene end was trimmed by 8 bases and the J gene end by 5 bases; junction bases not matched to a gene: 7. The CDR3 spans 14 residues. Germline V CDR1 and CDR2: MDHEN, SYDVKM.

The V and J genes are TRBV7-6 and TRBJ2-3; 11 bases match TRBD2. This CDR3 is 19 amino acids long. The ends lost 4 bases at V and 11 bases at J; junction bases unmatched: 23. Germline values: CDR1 SGHVS, CDR2 FNYEAQ. This CDR3 is CASSSRGPTSGGLSVMQYF. The DNA of the CDR3 is TGTGCCAGCAGCTCCCGAGGACCCACTAGCGGGGGCCTCTCGGTGATGCAGTATTTT.

The chain combines TRBV5-6 with TRBJ1-4, with a weak D call TRBD1 (5 bases). This CDR3 has 15 residues. The V end lost 0 bases, the J end lost 6 bases, and 12 bases lay between the germline ends. Germline CDR1 is SGHDT and CDR2 is YYEEEE. CDR3 loop: CASSLEMTVDEKLFF. Written as DNA, the CDR3 is TGTGCCAGCAGCTTGGAGATGACAGTTGATGAAAAACTGTTTTTT.

The CDR3 loop reads CASSTAGGNSPLHF. CDR3 nucleotide sequence: TGCGCCAGCAGTACGGCAGGGGGTAATTCACCCCTCCACTTT. The V and J genes are TRBV4-1 and TRBJ1-6; 7 bases match TRBD1. Trimming took 6 bases from V and 6 from J; bases not matched to a gene: 5. CDR3 length equals 14 residues. Looked up from germline, CDR1 is MGHRA and CDR2 is YSYEKL.

V usage is TRBV6-6 and J usage is TRBJ2-1; 8 bases are a match to TRBD1. J gave up 3 bases and V 2 bases, and 6 bases lay outside the gene matches. From germline, CDR1 is MNHNY and CDR2 SVGAGI (reference sequence). The CDR3 contains 16 residues. CDR3 residues: CASSYVRTGNYNEQFF. In nucleotides, the CDR3 is TGTGCCAGCAGTTACGTCAGGACAGGGAACTACAATGAGCAGTTCTTC.

J is TRBJ2-1 and V is TRBV5-1; TRBD2 is a possible D gene (5 bases). Germline loops: CDR1 SGHRS, CDR2 YFSETQ. The CDR3 contains 13 residues. Trimming stripped 1 base from V and 9 bases from J, with 11 bases between. The CDR3 DNA follows: TGCGCCAGCAGCTTGAGCGGCGCCGGTGAGCAGTTCTTC. This sequence encodes CASSLSGAGEQFF.

This chain uses TRBV28 with TRBJ1-2, with a possible D match to TRBD1 (6 bases). This CDR3 is built from 12 residues. CDR1 MDHEN and CDR2 SYDVKM come from the germline V gene. V lost 8 bases and J lost 3, with 10 bases in between. The CDR3 region is CASLDRYYGYTF. The CDR3 region has the DNA TGTGCCAGCCTCGACAGGTACTATGGCTACACCTTC.

This clone was detected once. CDR3: CASSLGREAIYEQYF. CDR3 nucleotides: TGTGCCAGCAGCTTAGGGAGGGAGGCAATCTACGAGCAGTACTTC. The J gene is TRBJ2-7, the V gene TRBV11-2; a weak D match, TRBD2 (6 bases). The germline V gene has CDR1 SGHAT and CDR2 FQNNGV. This CDR3 contains 15 residues. V was cut by 1 base and J by 3 bases, with 13 bases left in between.

V usage is TRBV15 and J usage is TRBJ1-5, with 7 bases that match TRBD1. Germline CDR1 and CDR2: LNHNV and YYDKDF (reference sequence). This CDR3 is built from 17 residues. V gave up 0 bases and J gave up 4 bases; unmatched junction bases: 9. The CDR3: CATSREWTGSENQPQHF. The CDR3 DNA sequence: TGTGCCACCAGCAGAGAATGGACAGGCAGTGAAAATCAGCCCCAGCATTTT.

The gene calls are TRBV7-8 and TRBJ2-3, with 9 bases matching TRBD2. The CDR3 contains 16 residues. Germline CDR1 SGHVS, CDR2 FQNEAQ. The V and J ends lost 1 base and 1 base, in that order; junction bases with no gene match: 3. The DNA for the CDR3 is TGTGCCAGCAGCTTAGTAGCGGGGGAGGGCACAGATACGCAGTATTTT. Protein product: CASSLVAGEGTDTQYF.

This clone was seen just once. V gene TRBV23-1 combines with J gene TRBJ2-5; D perhaps matches TRBD1 (5 bases). TRBV23-1 is reported as an ORF; its role is uncertain. The CDR3 covers 15 residues. The V gene lost 5 bases and the J gene lost 5 bases, with 18 bases spanning the gap. CDR3: CASSSPGHPGETQYF. CDR3 bases: TGCGCCAGCAGTTCACCAGGACACCCAGGTGAGACCCAGTACTTC.

This clone has just a few counts. The CDR3 loop is CASSDGGELFF. The CDR3 DNA reads TGCGCCAGCAGTGACGGCGGGGAGCTGTTTTTT. The rearrangement uses TRBV10-1 and TRBJ2-2, with no clear D. Germline CDR1 reads WNHNN; CDR2 reads SYGVQD (reference sequence). The CDR3 is made up of 11 amino acids. V was pared by 3 bases and J by 7 bases, with 3 bases between.

This clone has only one observation. The J gene is TRBJ1-2, the V gene TRBV5-6; TRBD1 is a possible D gene (5 bases). The CDR3 consists of 15 residues. Trimming took off 1 base at V and 2 bases at J, with 12 bases between the two ends. Germline V gene data show CDR1 as SGHDT and CDR2 as YYEEEE. This chain's CDR3 is CASSLRGDLNYGYTF. DNA of the CDR3: TGTGCCAGCAGCTTGCGGGGGGATCTCAACTATGGCTACACCTTC.

This sequence joins TRBV5-4 and TRBJ2-7; tentative D call: TRBD1 (5 bases). The CDR3 sequence is 15 residues long. The V end lost 0 bases, the J end lost 0 bases, and 10 bases lay between the germline ends. Germline V lookup: CDR1 SGHNT, CDR2 YYREEE (reference sequence). The CDR3 is CASSLGQWGSYEQYF. The CDR3 region has the DNA TGTGCCAGCAGCTTGGGACAGTGGGGCTCCTACGAGCAGTACTTC.

This clone was picked up a small number of times. CDR3 sequence: CASRQVMNTDTQYF. In DNA, the CDR3 is TGTGCCAGCAGACAGGTTATGAACACAGATACGCAGTATTTT. The chain links TRBV6-1 to TRBJ2-3, with a possible D match to TRBD1 (5 bases). The CDR3 length is 14 residues. Trimming removed 6 bases at V and 2 bases at J, with 12 bases between. The germline CDR1 and CDR2 sequences are MNHNS and SASEGT.